One and the same sample provided the 14 T cell receptor beta chains below, sequenced in a study of PD-1 blockade in classical Hodgkin lymphoma. The protocol was immunoSEQ multiplex PCR, while the TCRdb copy is restricted to in-frame clones and leaves out a portion. The repertoire holds about 13,000 clones, with 80% as singletons. Brentuximab vedotin exposure varied among the patients, all of whom had relapsed after autologous stem cell transplantation. Material: peripheral blood mononuclear cells (PBMCs), obtained at baseline. These receptors were taken from a human donor with classical Hodgkin lymphoma.

V is TRBV28 and J is TRBJ1-6; no clear D gene. Germline CDR1 and CDR2: MDHEN and SYDVKM. Trimming took 3 bases from V and 0 from J, leaving 24 bases between them. CDR3 length: 21 amino acids. The DNA for the CDR3 is TGTGCCAGCAGTTTTAGGGAGAGTTCCGCACCTAAAAGCTCCTATAATTCACCCCTCCACTTT. Its protein is CASSFRESSAPKSSYNSPLHF.

This sequence joins TRBV5-5 and TRBJ1-1; D ambiguous. V was pared by 4 bases and J by 0 bases, with 13 bases between. Germline V CDR1 and CDR2: SGHKS, YYEKEE (reference sequence). This CDR3 region has 15 residues. The CDR3 sequence is CASSQSGDMNTEAFF. CDR3 in DNA: TGTGCCAGCAGCCAGTCAGGAGACATGAACACTGAAGCTTTCTTT.

The gene calls are TRBV19 and TRBJ2-1; 9 positions match TRBD2. V dropped 9 bases and J dropped 6; count of bases not matched to a gene: 18. This CDR3 is built from 17 residues. CDR1 is LNHDA and CDR2 is SQIVND in the germline V gene (reference sequence). This CDR3 is CARTRLKGLAIRNEQFF. The CDR3 DNA reads as TGTGCCAGAACCCGCCTAAAGGGACTAGCTATTCGCAATGAGCAGTTCTTC.

In its sample, this clone was seen once. The chain has TRBV5-1 and TRBJ1-1, with TRBD1 matching 11 bases. Germline lookup yields CDR1 SGHRS and CDR2 YFSETQ. This CDR3 is 18 amino acids long. With V trimmed by 4 bases and J by 1 base, 12 bases remained unmatched. The CDR3 DNA reads as TGCGCCAGCAGCCCCGGACAGGGGGCAGGTCGGAAGAACACTGAAGCTTTCTTT. Protein sequence: CASSPGQGAGRKNTEAFF.

This clone was recorded a few times. The CDR3 nucleotides are TGCGCCAGCAGCCAATGGTCTGGGAACAATCAGCCCCAGCATTTT. Encoded protein: CASSQWSGNNQPQHF. The chain has TRBV4-1 and TRBJ1-5; D is uncertain. The V end lost 2 bases, the J end lost 3 bases, and 11 bases lay between the germline ends. The germline CDR1 and CDR2 sequences are MGHRA and YSYEKL. CDR3 length: 15 amino acids.

This chain uses TRBV28 with TRBJ1-3; no firm D call. The CDR3 totals 14 residues. Germline CDR1 and CDR2: MDHEN and SYDVKM. V was pared by 5 bases and J by 3 bases, with 11 bases between. CDR3 residues: CASSARAIGNTIYF. For the CDR3, the DNA is TGTGCCAGCAGTGCTAGGGCTATTGGAAACACCATATATTTT.

The chain carries TRBV19 and TRBJ2-5; D might be TRBD1 (6 bases). This CDR3 is 13 amino acids long. Trimming pared 6 bases from V and 4 bases from J, leaving 12 bases between. The germline V gene encodes CDR1 LNHDA and CDR2 SQIVND (reference sequence). As DNA, the CDR3 is TGTGCCAGTAGGGACAGAGTCCTAGAGACCCAGTACTTC. Amino acids: CASRDRVLETQYF.

Here the CDR3 reads CASSLDGRRQETQYF. CDR3 bases: TGTGCCAGCAGCTTAGACGGCAGGAGACAAGAGACCCAGTACTTC. The V call is TRBV7-9, the J call TRBJ2-5; D remains unclear. Germline V gives CDR1 SEHNR, CDR2 FQNEAQ (reference sequence). This CDR3 is 15 amino acids long. The ends were cut back, 1 base at V and 2 bases at J, with 11 bases in the middle.

V and J are TRBV5-4 and TRBJ2-1, with 9 nucleotides matching TRBD2. The germline V gene encodes CDR1 SGHNT and CDR2 YYREEE (reference sequence). The J segment lost 5 bases and the V segment lost 0 bases, leaving 3 bases of the junction unmatched. CDR3 size: 15 residues. The CDR3 loop is CASSLGTSENNEQFF. CDR3 sequence (DNA): TGTGCCAGCAGCTTGGGGACTAGCGAAAACAATGAGCAGTTCTTC. Full variable domain (outside the CDR3, taken from reference TRBV5-4 and TRBJ2-1): ETGVTQSPTHLIKTRGQQVTLRCSSQSGHNTVSWYQQALGQGPQFIFQYYREEENGRGNFPPRFSGLQFPNYSSELNVNALELDDSALYLCASSLGTSENNEQFFGPGTRLTVL.

This clone is classed as large. V is TRBV5-4 and J is TRBJ2-2, with D possibly matching TRBD2 (6 bases). Germline V gives CDR1 SGHNT, CDR2 YYREEE (reference sequence). This CDR3 has 16 amino acids. Trimming removed 4 bases at V and 9 bases at J, with 22 bases between. CDR3 bases: TGTGCCAGCAGCGATCAGAACCCGGGACTCCGAAGGGAGCTGTTTTTT. Residues: CASSDQNPGLRRELFF. The full variable domain, completed using reference TRBV5-4 and TRBJ2-2, is ETGVTQSPTHLIKTRGQQVTLRCSSQSGHNTVSWYQQALGQGPQFIFQYYREEENGRGNFPPRFSGLQFPNYSSELNVNALELDDSALYLCASSDQNPGLRRELFFGEGSRLTVL.

This chain uses TRBV7-2 with TRBJ2-3, with D hard to call. Germline-derived CDR1 and CDR2 are SGHTA and FQGNSA. The CDR3 loop spans 16 amino acids. The germline V and J ends were trimmed by 5 bases and 2 bases, with 17 bases remaining between them. This CDR3 is CASSPVPNWPTDTQYF. Here the CDR3 DNA reads TGTGCCAGCAGCCCAGTCCCCAACTGGCCCACAGATACGCAGTATTTT.

This rearrangement joins TRBV6-6 to TRBJ2-7; 7 nucleotides match TRBD1. This CDR3 has 14 residues. V lost 6 bases to trimming and J lost 1 base; unmatched junction nucleotides: 6. The V gene's germline CDR1 is MNHNY and CDR2 SVGAGI (reference sequence). The CDR3 coding sequence is TGTGCCAGCAGCAGACAGGGACGTTCCTACGAGCAGTACGTC. It translates to CASSRQGRSYEQYV.

The chain has TRBV25-1 and TRBJ1-3; D not resolved. The length of the CDR3 is 18 residues. V shed 2 bases and J shed 0 bases, with 17 bases lying between them. Germline assignment: CDR1 MGHDK and CDR2 SYGVNS. DNA of the CDR3: TGTGCCAGCAGTGAACCCCCCGGCAGGATCCGCTCTGGAAACACCATATATTTT. This codes for CASSEPPGRIRSGNTIYF.

The V gene is TRBV11-1, the J gene TRBJ2-2, with D unresolved. Trimming stripped 10 bases from V and 1 base from J, with 19 bases between. The CDR3 loop spans 16 amino acids. Germline V gene data show CDR1 as SGHAT and CDR2 as FQDESV (reference sequence). The CDR3: CATHVGRQLNTGELFF. CDR3 DNA: TGTGCCACCCATGTAGGACGCCAACTGAACACCGGGGAGCTGTTTTTT.